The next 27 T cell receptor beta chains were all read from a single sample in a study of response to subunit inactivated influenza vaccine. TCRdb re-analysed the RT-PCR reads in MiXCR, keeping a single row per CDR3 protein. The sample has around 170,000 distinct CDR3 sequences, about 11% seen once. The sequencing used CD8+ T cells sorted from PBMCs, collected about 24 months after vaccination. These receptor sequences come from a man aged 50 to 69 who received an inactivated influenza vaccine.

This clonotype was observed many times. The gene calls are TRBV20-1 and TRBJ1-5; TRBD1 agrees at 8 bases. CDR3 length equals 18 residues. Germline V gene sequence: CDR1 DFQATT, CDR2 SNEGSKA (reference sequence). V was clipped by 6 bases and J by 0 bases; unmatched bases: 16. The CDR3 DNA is TGCAGTGCCATCCCACAGGGGGTCCTAGTCGGTAGCAATCAGCCCCAGCATTTT. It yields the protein CSAIPQGVLVGSNQPQHF.

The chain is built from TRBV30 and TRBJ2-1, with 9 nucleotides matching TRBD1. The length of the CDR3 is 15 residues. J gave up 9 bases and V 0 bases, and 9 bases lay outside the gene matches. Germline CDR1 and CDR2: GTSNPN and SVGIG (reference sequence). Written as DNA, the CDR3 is TGTGCCTGGAGTGTACTTGGGACAGGGAGAAGTGAGCAGTTCTTC. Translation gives CAWSVLGTGRSEQFF. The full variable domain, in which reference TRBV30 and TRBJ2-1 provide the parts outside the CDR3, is SQTIHQWPATLVQPVGSPLSLECTVEGTSNPNLYWYRQAAGRGLQLLFYSVGIGQISSEVPQNLSASRPQDRQFILSSKKLLLSDSGFYLCAWSVLGTGRSEQFFGPGTRLTVL.

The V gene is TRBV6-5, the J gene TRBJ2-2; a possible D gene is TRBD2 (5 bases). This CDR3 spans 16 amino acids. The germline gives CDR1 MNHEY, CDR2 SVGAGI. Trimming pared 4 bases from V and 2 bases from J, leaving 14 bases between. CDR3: CASSFTRVLNTGELFF. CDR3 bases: TGTGCCAGCAGTTTTACGAGGGTTCTCAACACCGGGGAGCTGTTTTTT.

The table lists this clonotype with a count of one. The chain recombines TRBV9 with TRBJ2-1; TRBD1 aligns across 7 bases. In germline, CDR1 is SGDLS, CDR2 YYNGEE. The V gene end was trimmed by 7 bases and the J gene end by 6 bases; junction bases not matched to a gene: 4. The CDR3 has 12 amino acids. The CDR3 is CASGDRANEQFF. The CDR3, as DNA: TGTGCCAGCGGAGACAGGGCCAATGAGCAGTTCTTC. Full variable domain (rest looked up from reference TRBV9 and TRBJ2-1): DSGVTQTPKHLITATGQRVTLRCSPRSGDLSVYWYQQSLDQGLQFLIQYYNGEERAKGNILERFSAQQFPDLHSELNLSSLELGDSALYFCASGDRANEQFFGPGTRLTVL.

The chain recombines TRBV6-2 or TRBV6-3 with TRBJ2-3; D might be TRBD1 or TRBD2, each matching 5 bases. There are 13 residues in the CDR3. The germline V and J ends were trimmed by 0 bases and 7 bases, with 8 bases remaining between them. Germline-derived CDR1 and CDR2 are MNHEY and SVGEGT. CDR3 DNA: TGTGCCAGCAGTTACTCCGGGGCAAATACGCAGTATTTT. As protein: CASSYSGANTQYF.

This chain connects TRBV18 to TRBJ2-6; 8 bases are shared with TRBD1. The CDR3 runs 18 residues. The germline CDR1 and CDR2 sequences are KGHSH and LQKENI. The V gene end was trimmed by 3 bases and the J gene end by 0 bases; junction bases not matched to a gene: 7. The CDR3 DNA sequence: TGTGCCAGCTCACCTCGGACAGGGATCACCTCTGGGGCCAACGTCCTGACTTTC. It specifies CASSPRTGITSGANVLTF.

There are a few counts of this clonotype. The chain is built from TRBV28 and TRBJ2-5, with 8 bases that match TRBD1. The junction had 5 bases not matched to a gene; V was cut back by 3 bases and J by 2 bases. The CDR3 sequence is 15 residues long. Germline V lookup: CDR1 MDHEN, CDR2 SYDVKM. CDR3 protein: CASSFAGGPQETQYF. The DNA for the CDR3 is TGTGCCAGCAGTTTTGCAGGGGGCCCTCAAGAGACCCAGTACTTC.

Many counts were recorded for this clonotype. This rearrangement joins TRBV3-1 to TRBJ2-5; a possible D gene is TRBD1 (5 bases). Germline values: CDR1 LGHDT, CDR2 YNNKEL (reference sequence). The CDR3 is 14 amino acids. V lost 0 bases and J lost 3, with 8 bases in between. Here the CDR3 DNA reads TGTGCCAGCAGCCAAGAGGACAACGAAGAGACCCAGTACTTC. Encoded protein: CASSQEDNEETQYF.

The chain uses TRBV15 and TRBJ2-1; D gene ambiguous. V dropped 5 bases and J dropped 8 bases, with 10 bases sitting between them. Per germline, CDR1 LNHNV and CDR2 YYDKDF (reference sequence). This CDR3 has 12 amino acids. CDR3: CATSRTGDEQFF. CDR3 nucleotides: TGTGCCACCAGCCGAACGGGCGATGAGCAGTTCTTC. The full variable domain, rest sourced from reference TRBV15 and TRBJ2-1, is DAMVIQNPRYQVTQFGKPVTLSCSQTLNHNVMYWYQQKSSQAPKLLFHYYDKDFNNEADTPDNFQSRRPNTSFCFLDIRSPGLGDTAMYLCATSRTGDEQFFGPGTRLTVL.

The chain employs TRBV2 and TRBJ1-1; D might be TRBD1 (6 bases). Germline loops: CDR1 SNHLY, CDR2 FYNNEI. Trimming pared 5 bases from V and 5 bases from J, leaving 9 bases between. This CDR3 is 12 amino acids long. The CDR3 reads CASSFQGTEAFF. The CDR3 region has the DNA TGTGCCAGCAGTTTTCAGGGGACTGAAGCTTTCTTT.

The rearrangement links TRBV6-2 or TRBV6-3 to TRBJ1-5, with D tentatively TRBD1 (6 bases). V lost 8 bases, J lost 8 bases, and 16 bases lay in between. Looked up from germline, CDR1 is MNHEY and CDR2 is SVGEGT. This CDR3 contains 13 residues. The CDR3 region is CASHEGGGEPQHF. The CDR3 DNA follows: TGTGCCAGCCACGAGGGGGGGGGTGAGCCCCAGCATTTT.

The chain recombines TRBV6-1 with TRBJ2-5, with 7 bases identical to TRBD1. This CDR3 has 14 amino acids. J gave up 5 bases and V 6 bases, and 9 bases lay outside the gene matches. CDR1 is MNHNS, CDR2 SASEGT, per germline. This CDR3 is CASRPDRDIETQYF. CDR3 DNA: TGTGCCAGCAGACCTGACAGGGATATTGAGACCCAGTACTTC.

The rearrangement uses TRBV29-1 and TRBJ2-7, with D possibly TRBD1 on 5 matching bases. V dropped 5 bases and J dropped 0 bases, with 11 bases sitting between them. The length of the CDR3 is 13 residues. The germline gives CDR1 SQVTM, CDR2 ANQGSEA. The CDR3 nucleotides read TGCAGCGTTCAGGGCAGGAGCTCCTACGAGCAGTACTTC. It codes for CSVQGRSSYEQYF.

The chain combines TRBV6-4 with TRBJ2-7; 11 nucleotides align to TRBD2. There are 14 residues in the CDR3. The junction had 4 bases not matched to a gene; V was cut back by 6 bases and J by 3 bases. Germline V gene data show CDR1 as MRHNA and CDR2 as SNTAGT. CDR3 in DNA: TGTGCCAGCAGATACGGGACTAGCGGCTACGAGCAGTACTTC. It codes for CASRYGTSGYEQYF.

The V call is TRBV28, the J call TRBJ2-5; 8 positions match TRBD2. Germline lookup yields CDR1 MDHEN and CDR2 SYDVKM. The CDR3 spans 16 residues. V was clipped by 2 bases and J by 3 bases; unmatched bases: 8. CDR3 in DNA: TGTGCCAGCAGTTTACTGATCGGGAGGGCCGAAGAGACCCAGTACTTC. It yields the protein CASSLLIGRAEETQYF.

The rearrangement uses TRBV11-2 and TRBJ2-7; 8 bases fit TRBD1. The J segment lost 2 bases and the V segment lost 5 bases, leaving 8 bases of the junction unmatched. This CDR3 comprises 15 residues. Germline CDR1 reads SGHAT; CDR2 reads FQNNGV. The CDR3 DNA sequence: TGTGCCAGCAGCGGGGTTACAGGGGGGCCCTACGAGCAGTACTTC. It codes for CASSGVTGGPYEQYF.

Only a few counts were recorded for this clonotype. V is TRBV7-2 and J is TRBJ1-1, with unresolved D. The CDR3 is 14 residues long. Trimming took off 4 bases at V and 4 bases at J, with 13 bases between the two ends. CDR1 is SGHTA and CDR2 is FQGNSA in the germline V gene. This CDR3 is CASSSPPLFTEAFF. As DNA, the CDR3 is TGTGCCAGCAGCTCGCCTCCGCTTTTCACTGAAGCTTTCTTT. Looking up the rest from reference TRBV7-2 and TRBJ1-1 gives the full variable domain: GAGVSQSPSNKVTEKGKDVELRCDPISGHTALYWYRQSLGQGLEFLIYFQGNSAPDKSGLPSDRFSAERTGGSVSTLTIQRTQQEDSAVYLCASSSPPLFTEAFFGQGTRLTVV.

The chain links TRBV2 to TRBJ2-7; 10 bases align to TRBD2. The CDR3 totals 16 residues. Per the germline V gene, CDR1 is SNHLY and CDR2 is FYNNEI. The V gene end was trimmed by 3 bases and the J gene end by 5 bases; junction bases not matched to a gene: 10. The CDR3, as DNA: TGTGCCAGCAGTGAGATAGGGGCTAGCGGGAGCAACGAGCAGTACTTC. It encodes CASSEIGASGSNEQYF.

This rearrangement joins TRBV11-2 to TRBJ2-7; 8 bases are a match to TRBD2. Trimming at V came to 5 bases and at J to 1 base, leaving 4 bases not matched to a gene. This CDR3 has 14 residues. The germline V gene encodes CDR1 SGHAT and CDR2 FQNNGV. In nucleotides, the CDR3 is TGTGCCAGCAGCATTAGCGGGGTTTCCTACGAGCAGTACTTC. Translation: CASSISGVSYEQYF.

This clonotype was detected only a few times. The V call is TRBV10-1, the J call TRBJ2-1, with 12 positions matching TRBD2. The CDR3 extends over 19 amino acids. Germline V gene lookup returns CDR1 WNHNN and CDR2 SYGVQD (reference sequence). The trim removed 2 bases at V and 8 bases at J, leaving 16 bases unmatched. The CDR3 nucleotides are TGCGCCAGCAGTGAGGGGTCTAGCGGGGGGGCGAGGCTTCTGCATGAGCAGTTCTTC. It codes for CASSEGSSGGARLLHEQFF.

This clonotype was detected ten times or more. CDR3 nucleotide sequence: TGTGCCAGCACGGGGACCGGGGAGCTGTTTTTT. Amino acid sequence: CASTGTGELFF. The V and J genes are TRBV2 and TRBJ2-2; a possible D gene is TRBD2 (5 bases). The CDR3 spans 11 residues. Germline V gives CDR1 SNHLY, CDR2 FYNNEI. Trimming pared 7 bases from V and 5 bases from J, leaving 5 bases between.

CDR3 sequence reads: CASSLGQGPTYEQYF. The DNA for the CDR3 is TGTGCCAGCAGCTTGGGGCAGGGTCCCACCTACGAGCAGTACTTC. V is TRBV13 and J is TRBJ2-7; D might be TRBD1 (5 bases). Trimming pared 3 bases from V and 2 bases from J, leaving 14 bases between. The CDR3 runs 15 residues. The germline CDR1 and CDR2 sequences are PRHDT and FYEKMQ (reference sequence). Based on the CDR3 plus reference TRBV13 and TRBJ2-7, the full variable domain is AAGVIQSPRHLIKEKRETATLKCYPIPRHDTVYWYQQGPGQDPQFLISFYEKMQSDKGSIPDRFSAQQFSDYHSELNMSSLELGDSALYFCASSLGQGPTYEQYFGPGTRLTVT.

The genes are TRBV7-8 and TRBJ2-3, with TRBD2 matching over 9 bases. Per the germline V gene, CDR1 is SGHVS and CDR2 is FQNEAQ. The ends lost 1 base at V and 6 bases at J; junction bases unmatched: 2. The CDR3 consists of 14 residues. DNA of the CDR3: TGTGCCAGCAGCTTAGGGGGACTAGCTGATACGCAGTATTTT. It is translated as CASSLGGLADTQYF.

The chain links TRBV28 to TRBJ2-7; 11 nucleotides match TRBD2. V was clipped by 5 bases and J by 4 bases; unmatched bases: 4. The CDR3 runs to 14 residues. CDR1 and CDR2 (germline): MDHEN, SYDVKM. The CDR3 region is CASSQLAGAYEQYF. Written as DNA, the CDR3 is TGTGCCAGCAGTCAACTAGCGGGAGCATACGAGCAGTACTTC.

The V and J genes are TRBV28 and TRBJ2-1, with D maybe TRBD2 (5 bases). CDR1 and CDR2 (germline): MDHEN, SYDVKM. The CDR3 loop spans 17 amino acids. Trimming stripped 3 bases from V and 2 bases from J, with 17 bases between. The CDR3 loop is CASSFPLYSGPYNEQFF. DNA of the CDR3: TGTGCCAGCAGTTTCCCGCTGTACAGCGGCCCCTACAATGAGCAGTTCTTC.

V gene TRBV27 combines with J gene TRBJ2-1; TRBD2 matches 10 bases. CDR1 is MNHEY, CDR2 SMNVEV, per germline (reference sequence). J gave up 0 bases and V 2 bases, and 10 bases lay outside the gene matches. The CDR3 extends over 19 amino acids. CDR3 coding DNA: TGTGCCAGCAGTTTAAGGTTAGCGGGGGGCTCAAGCTCCTACAATGAGCAGTTCTTC. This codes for CASSLRLAGGSSSYNEQFF.

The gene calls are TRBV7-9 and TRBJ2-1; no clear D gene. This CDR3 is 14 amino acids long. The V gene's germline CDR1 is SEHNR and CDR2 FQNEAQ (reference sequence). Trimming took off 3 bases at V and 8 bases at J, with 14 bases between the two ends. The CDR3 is CASSLMRSKDEQFF. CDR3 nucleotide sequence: TGTGCCAGCAGCTTGATGAGGTCGAAGGATGAGCAGTTCTTC. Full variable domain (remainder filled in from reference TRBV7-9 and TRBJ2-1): DTGVSQNPRHKITKRGQNVTFRCDPISEHNRLYWYRQTLGQGPEFLTYFQNEAQLEKSRLLSDRFSAERPKGSFSTLEIQRTEQGDSAMYLCASSLMRSKDEQFFGPGTRLTVL.